A single sample gave rise to the 10 T cell receptor beta chains below, sequenced in a study of cytomegalovirus exposure and HLA in healthy donors. Primers included in the PCR were 60 Vbeta and 13 Jbeta primers. TCRdb's table, derived via immunoSEQ multiplex PCR, lists solely in-frame clones and lacks some. This sample has some 150,000 clones, with 77% found just once. Sequencing input: PBMCs. These receptors all stem from a female donor in good health and CMV-seronegative.

The J gene is TRBJ2-3, the V gene TRBV28, with 10 bases aligning to TRBD1. The V segment lost 5 bases and the J segment 4 bases; nucleotides outside the gene matches: 9. The CDR3 runs 16 residues. Germline CDR1 is MDHEN and CDR2 is SYDVKM. CDR3 sequence: CASSRGQGRVADTQYF. The CDR3 DNA reads as TGTGCCAGCAGTCGGGGACAGGGGAGGGTGGCAGATACGCAGTATTTT.

The chain has TRBV2 and TRBJ2-3; the match to TRBD2 covers 7 bases. The V gene end was trimmed by 6 bases and the J gene end by 2 bases; junction bases not matched to a gene: 8. Germline values: CDR1 SNHLY, CDR2 FYNNEI. The length of the CDR3 is 15 residues. The CDR3 DNA is TGTGCCAGCAGCCTGTTGGGGGGGGACACAGATACGCAGTATTTT. Its protein product is CASSLLGGDTDTQYF.

The chain couples TRBV6-5 to TRBJ1-4, with TRBD1 matching over 8 bases. CDR1 and CDR2 from the germline V gene are MNHEY and SVGAGI. The CDR3 has 13 residues. Trimming at V came to 6 bases and at J to 8 bases, leaving 5 bases not matched to a gene. CDR3 nucleotide sequence: TGTGCCAGCAGCCCGAGGACAGGGGAAAAACTGTTTTTT. Its translation is CASSPRTGEKLFF.

The CDR3 DNA follows: TGTGCCAGCAGTGATACTCCGGGACAGGGGGTTCGGGCTGAAGCTTTCTTT. Its protein is CASSDTPGQGVRAEAFF. The rearrangement joins TRBV6-1 to TRBJ1-1, with TRBD1 matching over 11 bases. CDR1 and CDR2 (germline): MNHNS, SASEGT. V lost 3 bases and J lost 6; bases outside the gene matches: 12. CDR3 length: 17 amino acids.

The gene calls are TRBV14 and TRBJ2-7; 9 bases line up with TRBD2. After removal of 0 bases from V and 0 bases from J, the junction contained 0 bases not matched to a gene. The CDR3 runs to 15 residues. Germline-derived CDR1 and CDR2 are SGHDN and FVKESK. The CDR3 DNA sequence: TGTGCCAGCAGCCAAGAGGGACTAGCCTCCTACGAGCAGTACTTC. Translation gives CASSQEGLASYEQYF.

The V gene is TRBV9, the J gene TRBJ2-1; TRBD2 matches at 10 bases. J lost 8 bases, V lost 0 bases, and 11 bases had no gene match. Germline lookup yields CDR1 SGDLS and CDR2 YYNGEE. The CDR3 spans 17 residues. CDR3 amino acids: CASSVATIGLAGDEQFF. For the CDR3, the DNA is TGTGCCAGCAGCGTAGCTACGATCGGGCTAGCGGGGGATGAGCAGTTCTTC.

The chain recombines TRBV11-2 with TRBJ1-5; D uncertain. Germline lookup yields CDR1 SGHAT and CDR2 FQNNGV. Trimming stripped 0 bases from V and 7 bases from J, with 7 bases between. This CDR3 is built from 13 residues. The CDR3, as DNA: TGTGCCAGCAGCTTAGATAGTGTGCAGCCCCAGCATTTT. It codes for CASSLDSVQPQHF.

The gene calls are TRBV6-1 and TRBJ1-1, with 8 bases lining up with TRBD1. V lost 5 bases, J lost 7 bases, and 9 bases stayed unmatched. Germline assignment: CDR1 MNHNS and CDR2 SASEGT. The CDR3 consists of 14 residues. This chain's CDR3 is CASSRQTGALEAFF. The DNA of the CDR3 is TGTGCCAGCAGTAGACAGACAGGGGCCCTTGAAGCTTTCTTT.

This rearrangement joins TRBV27 to TRBJ2-7; TRBD1 might be the D (6 bases). V was trimmed by 0 bases and J by 0 bases, leaving 15 bases between them. The CDR3 totals 17 residues. The germline V gene has CDR1 MNHEY and CDR2 SMNVEV (reference sequence). The CDR3 DNA is TGTGCCAGCAGTTTATCGGGAGACAGGTCTAGCTCCTACGAGCAGTACTTC. Amino acids: CASSLSGDRSSSYEQYF.

About this clone: The junction departs from the called germline gene at one end, perhaps through a read error. CDR3 DNA sequence: TGCGCCAGCAGTCATCCGGGACAGGGGCATTTT. Translation gives CASSHPGQGHF. The chain has TRBV23-1 and TRBJ2-3; TRBD1 matches 10 bases. TRBV23-1 is an open reading frame whose function is uncertain. The CDR3 spans 11 residues.